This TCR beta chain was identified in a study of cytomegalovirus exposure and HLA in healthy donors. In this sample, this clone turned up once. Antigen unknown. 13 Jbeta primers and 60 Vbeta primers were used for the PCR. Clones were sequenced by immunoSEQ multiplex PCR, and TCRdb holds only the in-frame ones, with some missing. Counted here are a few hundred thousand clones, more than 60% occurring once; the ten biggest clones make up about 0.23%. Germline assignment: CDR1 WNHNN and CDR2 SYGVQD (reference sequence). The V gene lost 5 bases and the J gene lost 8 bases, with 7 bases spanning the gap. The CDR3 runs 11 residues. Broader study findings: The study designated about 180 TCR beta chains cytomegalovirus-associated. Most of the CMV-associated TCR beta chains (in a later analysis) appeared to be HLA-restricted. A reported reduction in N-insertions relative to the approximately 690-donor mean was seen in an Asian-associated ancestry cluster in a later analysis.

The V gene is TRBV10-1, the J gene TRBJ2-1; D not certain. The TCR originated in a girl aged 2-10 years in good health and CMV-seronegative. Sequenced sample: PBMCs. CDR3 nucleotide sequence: TGCGCCAGCAGTCGAGGATATGAGCAGTTCTTC. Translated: CASSRGYEQFF.